These T cell receptor beta chains were read from a single sample in a study of shared clonotypes between healthy human individuals. Profiled with immunoSEQ multiplex PCR; TCRdb holds only in-frame clones, not every one. In the table there are roughly 400,000 clones, about 96% of which are singletons. The sequenced sample was memory CD8+ T cells sorted from blood. The origin of the receptors is a man aged 25-45 years in good health. CDR3s include the opening cysteine and the closing phenylalanine or tryptophan. D genes are given only for firm matches. Not every row has a clone size; where given, it reads once, few, many or a size class.

16,TRBJ1-1,NA,NA,TRBV19,CASSIPGRLMNTEAFF,TGTGCCAGTAGTATCCCTGGACGGTTAATGAACACTGAAGCTTTCTTT
13,TRBJ1-2,NA,NA,TRBV7-3,CASSPQGNYGYTF,TGTGCCAGCAGCCCCCAGGGGAACTATGGCTACACCTTC
20,TRBJ2-7,TRBD2,NA,TRBV4-1,CASSQEGQTPGLARSYEQYF,TGCGCCAGCAGCCAAGAGGGGCAGACACCGGGACTAGCGCGATCCTACGAGCAGTACTTC
14,TRBJ1-2,NA,NA,TRBV7-3,CASSLDRANYGYTF,TGTGCCAGCAGCTTAGACAGAGCTAACTATGGCTACACCTTC
12,TRBJ2-7,TRBD2,once,TRBV7-9,CASSMGLAGVHF,TGTGCCAGCAGCATGGGACTAGCGGGAGTGCACTTC
11,TRBJ1-2,NA,NA,TRBV30,CAWNQGYGYTF,TGTGCCTGGAACCAGGGGTATGGCTACACCTTC
17,TRBJ2-4,NA,NA,TRBV4-1,CASSQGRLADLKNIQYF,TGCGCCAGCAGCCAAGGGCGGCTAGCAGATCTCAAAAACATTCAGTACTTC
15,TRBJ2-6,TRBD1,NA,TRBV5-4,CASSLQGAGANVLTF,TGTGCCAGCAGCTTACAGGGGGCTGGGGCCAACGTCCTGACTTTC
12,TRBJ2-1,NA,NA,TRBV28,CASSRPAGEQFF,TGTGCCAGCAGCCGACCCGCGGGTGAGCAGTTCTTC
14,TRBJ2-7,NA,NA,TRBV6-4,CASSVFPGAYEQYF,TGTGCCAGCAGTGTGTTTCCGGGAGCCTACGAGCAGTACTTC
15,TRBJ2-1,TRBD2,NA,TRBV30,CAWSALAGSYNEQFF,TGTGCCTGGAGTGCCCTAGCGGGCTCCTACAATGAGCAGTTCTTC
13,TRBJ2-7,NA,NA,TRBV5-1,CASSLGLIYEQYF,TGCGCCAGCAGCTTGGGACTAATCTACGAGCAGTACTTC
13,TRBJ1-5,NA,NA,TRBV7-9,CASSFNRNQPQHF,TGTGCCAGCAGCTTCAATCGGAATCAGCCCCAGCATTTT
15,TRBJ1-5,TRBD1,NA,TRBV7-9,CASSSGGGEDQPQHF,TGTGCCAGCAGCTCAGGGGGAGGGGAAGATCAGCCCCAGCATTTT
13,TRBJ1-3,NA,NA,TRBV19,CASSRDSGNTIYF,TGTGCCAGTAGCCGGGACTCTGGAAACACCATATATTTT
13,TRBJ1-2,NA,NA,TRBV7-8,CASSLDRDYGYTF,TGTGCCAGCAGCTTAGACAGGGACTATGGCTACACCTTC
15,TRBJ2-7,TRBD2,NA,TRBV6-1,CASSEGPAGGYEQYF,TGTGCCAGCAGTGAAGGACCAGCGGGAGGTTACGAGCAGTACTTC
13,TRBJ1-1,NA,NA,TRBV9,CASSVGRNTEAFF,TGTGCCAGCAGCGTCGGGAGGAACACTGAAGCTTTCTTT
17,TRBJ2-3,TRBD2,NA,TRBV6-1,CASSEARLAGVQDTQYF,TGTGCCAGCAGTGAAGCGCGGCTAGCGGGAGTCCAAGATACGCAGTATTTT
14,TRBJ2-2,NA,NA,TRBV4-2,CASSQDEDTGELFF,TGTGCCAGCAGCCAAGATGAGGACACCGGGGAGCTGTTTTTT
17,TRBJ2-7,TRBD1,NA,TRBV18,CASSRLQAGTGSYEQYF,TGTGCCAGCTCACGGCTTCAAGCCGGGACAGGGTCCTACGAGCAGTACTTC
11,TRBJ2-1,NA,few,TRBV10-1,CASTPLGEQFF,TGCGCCAGCACCCCATTGGGCGAGCAGTTCTTC
12,TRBJ1-5,NA,NA,TRBV7-9,CASSLALQPQHF,TGTGCCAGCAGCTTAGCGCTGCAGCCCCAGCATTTT
16,TRBJ1-2,TRBD1,NA,TRBV4-2,CASSQDPDRVGGGYTF,TGTGCCAGCAGCCAAGACCCCGACAGGGTAGGAGGGGGCTACACCTTC
11,TRBJ2-2,NA,once,TRBV27,CASTNTGELFF,TGTGCCAGCACAAACACCGGGGAGCTGTTTTTT
14,TRBJ1-5,NA,NA,TRBV6-1,CASIFGKSNQPQHF,TGTGCCAGCATCTTTGGGAAAAGCAATCAGCCCCAGCATTTT
15,TRBJ2-3,TRBD2,NA,TRBV18,CASSPQRGSTDTQYF,TGTGCCAGCTCACCTCAGCGGGGGAGCACAGATACGCAGTATTTT
14,TRBJ1-4,NA,NA,TRBV11-2,CASSLQGASEKLFF,TGTGCCAGCAGCTTACAAGGGGCGAGTGAAAAACTGTTTTTT
18,TRBJ2-3,NA,NA,TRBV10-3,CAISEFHSRGVVADTQYF,TGTGCCATCAGTGAGTTCCACAGTAGGGGGGTTGTAGCAGATACGCAGTATTTT
14,TRBJ2-7,NA,NA,TRBV6-5,CASSYNVRGYEQYF,TGTGCCAGCAGTTACAACGTCCGGGGCTACGAGCAGTACTTC
15,TRBJ2-3,NA,NA,TRBV6-1,CASKIWGVGTDTQYF,TGTGCCAGCAAAATTTGGGGAGTTGGGACAGATACGCAGTATTTT
17,TRBJ2-2,NA,once,TRBV19,CASSLPTGPLNTGELFF,TGTGCCAGTAGTCTTCCGACAGGTCCCCTCAACACCGGGGAGCTGTTTTTT
12,TRBJ2-3,NA,NA,TRBV9,CASSSTTDTQYF,TGTGCCAGCAGCTCAACGACGGATACGCAGTATTTT
17,TRBJ2-2,TRBD1,NA,TRBV7-9,CASSFCPGQSNTGELFF,TGTGCCAGCAGCTTTTGTCCGGGACAGTCGAACACCGGGGAGCTGTTTTTT
11,TRBJ2-1,NA,NA,TRBV11-2,CASSLGYQQFF,TGTGCCAGCAGCTTAGGATACCAGCAGTTCTTC
13,TRBJ1-1,NA,NA,TRBV5-1,CASSVQGYTEAFF,TGCGCCAGCAGTGTACAGGGATACACTGAAGCTTTCTTT
12,TRBJ2-3,NA,NA,TRBV7-6,CASSPWADTQYF,TGTGCCAGCAGCCCCTGGGCAGATACGCAGTATTTT
12,TRBJ2-2,NA,NA,TRBV6-1,CASGEDTGELFF,TGTGCCAGCGGGGAGGACACCGGGGAGCTGTTTTTT
15,TRBJ1-4,NA,NA,TRBV10-3,CAISDSGTFNEKLFF,TGTGCCATCAGTGATAGTGGGACGTTTAATGAAAAACTGTTTTTT
14,TRBJ1-1,NA,NA,TRBV7-8,CASSLDRTDTEAFF,TGTGCCAGCAGCTTAGATAGGACAGACACTGAAGCTTTCTTT
14,TRBJ2-7,TRBD2,once,TRBV4-1,CASSQGTSGSEQYF,TGCGCCAGCAGCCAAGGGACTAGCGGGAGCGAGCAGTACTTC
14,TRBJ1-2,TRBD1,NA,TRBV10-2,CASSVQGVNYGYTF,TGCGCCAGCAGTGTTCAGGGGGTGAACTATGGCTACACCTTC
12,TRBJ2-1,TRBD2,NA,TRBV29-1,CSVEREGGEQFF,TGCAGCGTTGAACGGGAGGGAGGTGAGCAGTTCTTC
15,TRBJ2-7,NA,NA,TRBV28,CASSGGQEGSYEQYF,TGTGCCAGCAGCGGCGGCCAAGAGGGTAGCTACGAGCAGTACTTC
15,TRBJ1-2,NA,NA,TRBV7-9,CASSGGGRGNYGYTF,TGTGCCAGCAGCGGAGGAGGGAGGGGGAACTATGGCTACACCTTC
13,TRBJ1-1,NA,NA,TRBV25-1,CASSEWGGTEAFF,TGTGCCAGCAGTGAATGGGGGGGCACTGAAGCTTTCTTT
14,TRBJ2-7,TRBD2,NA,TRBV11-2,CASSFGLADYEQYF,TGTGCCAGCAGTTTTGGACTAGCGGACTACGAGCAGTACTTC
15,TRBJ2-1,NA,NA,TRBV7-3,CASSSLGISYNEQFF,TGTGCCAGCAGCTCCCTGGGAATCTCCTACAATGAGCAGTTCTTC
15,TRBJ1-4,NA,NA,TRBV6-6,CASSYPPDSFEKLFF,TGTGCCAGCAGTTACCCCCCGGACAGTTTTGAAAAACTGTTTTTT
15,TRBJ1-4,NA,NA,TRBV4-2,CASSQGYTSNEKLFF,TGTGCCAGCAGCCAGGGTTATACCTCCAATGAAAAACTGTTTTTT
13,TRBJ1-2,NA,NA,TRBV30,CAWRSSRPGPYTF,TGTGCCTGGAGAAGTTCGCGTCCAGGCCCCTACACCTTC
15,TRBJ2-5,NA,NA,TRBV7-3,CASSATNRVQETQYF,TGTGCCAGCAGCGCCACTAACAGGGTCCAAGAGACCCAGTACTTC
14,TRBJ2-7,NA,NA,TRBV27,CAVQRGTGSYEQYF,TGTGCCGTCCAACGTGGAACGGGATCCTACGAGCAGTACTTC
15,TRBJ1-1,NA,once,TRBV6-6,CASSYSKSRSAEAFF,TGTGCCAGCAGTTACTCGAAATCCCGGAGTGCTGAAGCTTTCTTT